This T cell receptor (beta chain) was documented in a study of T-cell reconstitution after alpha-beta-depleted transplantation in children. Overall study results and limits: After one year, T-cell counts and TCRbeta diversity mostly came from new T cells. About two months after transplant, alpha-beta T cells reportedly came from several hundred expanded graft clones. There were some patients whose high TCRbeta diversity at day 60 came from surviving recipient T cells and thymic progenitors.

The V end was cut by 0 bases, the J end by 6 bases, with 6 bases between. This CDR3 spans 12 amino acids. Germline V gene lookup returns CDR1 SGHTA and CDR2 FQGNSA. Unique molecular identifiers featured in how the TCRbeta library was prepared. Each CDR3 protein is one row after TCRdb ran MiXCR on the PCR reads. The data contain some 440,000 distinct CDR3 sequences, around 15% of them singletons. This clonotype was counted between two and nine times. What it binds is unknown. This sequence originates from a boy under two years old who had a stem cell transplant for Wiskott-Aldrich syndrome, so the T cells may come from the graft donor. Material: PBMCs, mostly from graft donor cells, obtained 360 days after TCRalphabeta/CD19-depleted stem cell transplant. The rearrangement uses TRBV7-2 and TRBJ2-7; D unresolved. The DNA for the CDR3 is TGTGCCAGCAGCTTAGCGTGGAGCGAGCAGTACTTC. It yields the protein CASSLAWSEQYF.